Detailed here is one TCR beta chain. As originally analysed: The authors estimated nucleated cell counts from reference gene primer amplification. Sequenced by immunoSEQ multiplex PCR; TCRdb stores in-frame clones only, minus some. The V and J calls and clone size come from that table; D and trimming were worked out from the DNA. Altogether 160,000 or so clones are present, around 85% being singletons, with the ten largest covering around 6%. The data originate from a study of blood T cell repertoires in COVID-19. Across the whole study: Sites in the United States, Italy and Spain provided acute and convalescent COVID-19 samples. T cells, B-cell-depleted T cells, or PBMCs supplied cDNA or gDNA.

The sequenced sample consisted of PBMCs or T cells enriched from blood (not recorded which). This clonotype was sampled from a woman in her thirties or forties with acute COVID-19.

CDR3 coding DNA: TGCGCCAGCAGTCCCGGGACAGACACTGAAGCTTTCTTT. Residues: CASSPGTDTEAFF. The chain carries TRBV5-1 and TRBJ1-1; TRBD1 aligns across 7 bases. Losses at the gene ends were 5 bases for V and 3 bases for J; bases not matched to a gene: 4. The CDR3 loop spans 13 amino acids. Germline V gives CDR1 SGHRS, CDR2 YFSETQ.